These 26 T cell receptor beta chains were sequenced from one sample in a study of blood T cell repertoires in COVID-19. Data came from immunoSEQ multiplex PCR; TCRdb stores just in-frame clones and leaves some out. The sample lists tens of thousands of clones; approximately 90% were seen once. The sequenced sample consisted of peripheral blood. The receptors shown here come from a woman between 50 and 59 years old with active or convalescent COVID-19.

V usage is TRBV7-2 and J usage is TRBJ2-5, with 10 bases lining up with TRBD2. Germline V gene sequence: CDR1 SGHTA, CDR2 FQGNSA. The length of the CDR3 is 15 residues. J was trimmed by 5 bases and V by 7 bases; bases with no gene match: 10. The DNA of the CDR3 is TGTGCCAGCACCAAATCTAGCGGGGGTCAGGAGACCCAGTACTTC. Its protein product is CASTKSSGGQETQYF. Together with reference TRBV7-2 and TRBJ2-5, the CDR3 gives the full variable domain: GAGVSQSPSNKVTEKGKDVELRCDPISGHTALYWYRQSLGQGLEFLIYFQGNSAPDKSGLPSDRFSAERTGGSVSTLTIQRTQQEDSAVYLCASTKSSGGQETQYFGPGTRLLVL.

The genes are TRBV18 and TRBJ1-3; 7 positions match TRBD1. With V trimmed by 2 bases and J by 3 bases, 4 bases remained unmatched. The CDR3 totals 15 residues. Per the germline V gene, CDR1 is KGHSH and CDR2 is LQKENI. CDR3 sequence reads: CASSPTGEVGNTIYF. In nucleotides, the CDR3 is TGTGCCAGCTCACCAACAGGGGAGGTTGGAAACACCATATATTTT.

The chain joins TRBV7-2 to TRBJ1-2; a possible D gene is TRBD1 (5 bases). CDR3 length: 13 amino acids. Trimming removed 1 base at V and 8 bases at J, with 11 bases between. In germline, CDR1 is SGHTA, CDR2 FQGNSA. In nucleotides, the CDR3 is TGTGCCAGCAGCTTAGGCTGGGGGGAAGGCTACACCTTC. It translates to CASSLGWGEGYTF.

This clone is a singleton in its sample. The chain couples TRBV7-9 to TRBJ1-4; 8 bases align to TRBD1. The V gene end was trimmed by 5 bases and the J gene end by 3 bases; junction bases not matched to a gene: 5. Per the germline V gene, CDR1 is SEHNR and CDR2 is FQNEAQ (reference sequence). CDR3 length equals 15 residues. This CDR3 is CASSPIQGANEKLFF. The CDR3 nucleotides read TGTGCCAGCAGCCCCATACAGGGGGCTAATGAAAAACTGTTTTTT.

V is TRBV27 and J is TRBJ1-4; D remains ambiguous. This CDR3 region has 16 residues. Germline-derived CDR1 and CDR2 are MNHEY and SMNVEV (reference sequence). The V and J ends lost 6 bases and 0 bases respectively, with 14 bases between them. CDR3 sequence: CASSLWAGSTNEKLFF. CDR3 coding DNA: TGTGCCAGCAGCCTTTGGGCGGGATCAACTAATGAAAAACTGTTTTTT.

This CDR3 is CASSSRAWGLMNTEAFF. In DNA form, the CDR3 reads TGTGCCAGCAGCTCCAGGGCCTGGGGCCTTATGAACACTGAAGCTTTCTTT. The chain is built from TRBV11-2 and TRBJ1-1; D is possibly TRBD1 (5 bases). The CDR3 has 17 residues. V was clipped by 4 bases and J by 0 bases, with 18 bases between them. In germline, CDR1 is SGHAT, CDR2 FQNNGV.

The genes are TRBV3-1 (or the pseudogene TRBV3-2) and TRBJ2-3, with 11 bases lining up with TRBD2. Trimming took 6 bases from V and 4 from J; bases not matched to a gene: 6. Germline V gives CDR1 LGHDT, CDR2 YNNKEL (reference sequence). The CDR3 has 15 amino acids. The CDR3 nucleotides are TGTGCCAGCAGATTAGCGGGGGGGCAGGCAGATACGCAGTATTTT. This encodes CASRLAGGQADTQYF.

The rearrangement links TRBV27 to TRBJ1-6; 12 bases fit TRBD1. The germline V gene encodes CDR1 MNHEY and CDR2 SMNVEV (reference sequence). The CDR3 is 15 residues long. The J segment lost 7 bases and the V segment lost 4 bases, leaving 2 bases of the junction unmatched. Written as DNA, the CDR3 is TGTGCCAGCAGTTCAGGGACAGGGGGCAATTCACCCCTCCACTTT. This gives the protein CASSSGTGGNSPLHF.

The genes are TRBV24-1 and TRBJ1-2; 7 bases map to TRBD1. CDR3 size: 14 residues. CDR1 KGHDR and CDR2 SFDVKD come from the germline V gene. V shed 0 bases, J shed 7 bases, and the junction held 4 bases outside the gene matches. CDR3 nucleotide sequence: TGTGCCACCAGTGATTTGAAGGGACAGCCTGGCTACACCTTC. Its protein product is CATSDLKGQPGYTF.

This chain joins TRBV5-4 and TRBJ2-6; a weak D match, TRBD1 (6 bases). This CDR3 is 15 amino acids long. Trimming removed 1 base at V and 1 base at J, with 6 bases between. Germline CDR1 SGHNT, CDR2 YYREEE (reference sequence). The CDR3 protein is CASSLTGSGANVLTF. CDR3 nucleotides: TGTGCCAGCAGCTTGACAGGGTCTGGGGCCAACGTCCTGACTTTC.

The CDR3 region has the DNA TGTGCCAGCTCACCGGCGAACACTGAAGCTTTCTTT. Translating it yields CASSPANTEAFF. The V and J genes are TRBV18 and TRBJ1-1; D is ambiguous. The CDR3 has 12 residues. CDR1 is KGHSH, CDR2 LQKENI, per germline. V lost 3 bases and J 1 base, leaving 3 bases between the germline ends.

This clone was picked up one time. V and J are TRBV10-3 and TRBJ2-4, with 11 bases that match TRBD2. CDR1 is ENHRY, CDR2 SYGVKD, per germline. CDR3 length: 17 amino acids. Losses at the gene ends were 1 base for V and 3 bases for J; bases not matched to a gene: 5. The CDR3 DNA follows: TGTGCCATCAGTGAGTTGGGGACTAGCGGAGACAAAAACATTCAGTACTTC. This encodes CAISELGTSGDKNIQYF.

This rearrangement joins TRBV5-6 to TRBJ1-5; no firm D call. Trimming left V 0 bases short and J 3 bases short, with 4 bases between. Germline CDR1 and CDR2: SGHDT and YYEEEE. The CDR3 loop spans 13 amino acids. In nucleotides, the CDR3 is TGTGCCAGCAGCTTGGGACTCAATCAGCCCCAGCATTTT. Amino acids: CASSLGLNQPQHF.

The chain joins TRBV5-4 to TRBJ1-2; D remains unclear. Germline lookup yields CDR1 SGHNT and CDR2 YYREEE (reference sequence). V lost 4 bases, J lost 3 bases, and 7 bases lay in between. The CDR3 extends over 12 amino acids. CDR3: CASSDTDYGYTF. CDR3 DNA sequence: TGTGCCAGCAGCGACACAGACTATGGCTACACCTTC.

Only one count was recorded for this clone. V gene TRBV2 combines with J gene TRBJ2-5, with TRBD1 as a possible D gene (8 bases). Per germline, CDR1 SNHLY and CDR2 FYNNEI. The CDR3 has 14 amino acids. V gave up 6 bases and J gave up 5 bases, with 16 bases separating them. The CDR3 DNA follows: TGTGCCAGCAGAGACAGGGGAGGGCGGGAGACCCAGTACTTC. Translating gives CASRDRGGRETQYF. The full variable domain, completed using reference TRBV2 and TRBJ2-5, is EPEVTQTPSHQVTQMGQEVILRCVPISNHLYFYWYRQILGQKVEFLVSFYNNEISEKSEIFDDQFSVERPDGSNFTLKIRSTKLEDSAMYFCASRDRGGRETQYFGPGTRLLVL.

The rearrangement uses TRBV4-1 and TRBJ1-2; 9 bases line up with TRBD1. There are 19 residues in the CDR3. In germline, CDR1 is MGHRA, CDR2 YSYEKL. Germline trimming cut 6 bases from V and 0 bases from J; bases unmatched to any gene: 17. The CDR3 DNA follows: TGCGCCAGCAGTTACCTTTTCGGGACAGGGTCGGCGGCTAACTATGGCTACACCTTC. It translates to CASSYLFGTGSAANYGYTF.

CDR3 bases: TGTGCCAGCAAGGTTGGCCGACAGGAGGAAGGCTACACCTTC. Its translation is CASKVGRQEEGYTF. This chain joins TRBV6-5 and TRBJ1-2, with D perhaps TRBD1 (6 bases). The CDR3 loop spans 14 amino acids. V was cut by 7 bases and J by 8 bases, with 20 bases left in between. The germline V gene encodes CDR1 MNHEY and CDR2 SVGAGI.

The CDR3 sequence: CASSGGEWNTDTQYF. CDR3 sequence (DNA): TGTGCCAGCAGCGGGGGGGAATGGAACACAGATACGCAGTATTTT. The chain recombines TRBV9 with TRBJ2-3; D is perhaps TRBD2 (6 bases). CDR1 SGDLS and CDR2 YYNGEE come from the germline V gene. CDR3 length: 15 residues. V shed 3 bases and J shed 2 bases, with 13 bases lying between them. Supplemented by reference TRBV9 and TRBJ2-3, the full variable domain reads DSGVTQTPKHLITATGQRVTLRCSPRSGDLSVYWYQQSLDQGLQFLIQYYNGEERAKGNILERFSAQQFPDLHSELNLSSLELGDSALYFCASSGGEWNTDTQYFGPGTRLTVL.

As for this clone: Other DNA sequences in the same sample also yield this CDR3. The CDR3 DNA follows: TGTGCCAGCAGTGTGTCAGGGGGCACTGAAGCTTTCTTT. This sequence encodes CASSVSGGTEAFF. The gene calls are TRBV2 and TRBJ1-1; 7 bases align to TRBD1. The CDR3 has 13 residues. Germline V gene data show CDR1 as SNHLY and CDR2 as FYNNEI. V shed 4 bases, J shed 4 bases, and the junction held 3 bases outside the gene matches.

This clone was seen once. The chain employs TRBV4-3 and TRBJ1-4, with a tentative D call TRBD1 (5 bases). CDR1 is LGHNA, CDR2 YSLEER, per germline. This CDR3 has 16 amino acids. The V and J ends lost 2 bases and 11 bases respectively, with 21 bases between them. The CDR3 DNA follows: TGCGCCAGCAGCCAAACGACATGGATAGGGGTTTGGAAACTGTTTTTT. As protein: CASSQTTWIGVWKLFF.

This clone was detected a few times. CDR3 amino acids: CAISESTGYGYTF. The CDR3 DNA follows: TGTGCCATCAGTGAGTCCACGGGCTATGGCTACACCTTC. The rearrangement links TRBV10-3 to TRBJ1-2; no clear D. Germline V CDR1 and CDR2: ENHRY, SYGVKD. The V end was cut by 0 bases, the J end by 4 bases, with 6 bases between. This CDR3 comprises 13 residues.

The gene calls are TRBV19 and TRBJ1-2; TRBD1 matches at 7 bases. The trim removed 4 bases at V and 5 bases at J, leaving 10 bases unmatched. CDR1 is LNHDA and CDR2 is SQIVND in the germline V gene (reference sequence). CDR3 size: 15 residues. For the CDR3, the DNA is TGTGCCAGTAGTAAGGTCTCCCAACAGGGGTATGGCTACACCTTC. It is translated as CASSKVSQQGYGYTF.

CDR3 DNA sequence: TGTGCCATCAGTGAGTTCGGGGTTTATGGCTACACCTTC. Residues: CAISEFGVYGYTF. The gene calls are TRBV10-3 and TRBJ1-2; D uncertain. Trimming removed 1 base at V and 5 bases at J, with 8 bases between. The CDR3 runs to 13 residues. Germline V gives CDR1 ENHRY, CDR2 SYGVKD.

The chain has TRBV11-2 and TRBJ2-3; D ambiguous. This CDR3 is built from 14 residues. V lost 5 bases and J lost 0, with 9 bases in between. The germline gives CDR1 SGHAT, CDR2 FQNNGV. The DNA for the CDR3 is TGTGCCAGCAGCCGCCGCGGAAGCACAGATACGCAGTATTTT. Residues: CASSRRGSTDTQYF.

The chain employs TRBV27 and TRBJ2-2; unclear D gene. Germline CDR1 is MNHEY and CDR2 is SMNVEV (reference sequence). The CDR3 is made up of 11 amino acids. The CDR3 loop reads CRGQLTGELFF. The CDR3 DNA is TGTAGAGGTCAGCTTACCGGGGAGCTGTTTTTT.

This clone was seen just once. V usage is TRBV25-1 and J usage is TRBJ1-2; 10 bases fit TRBD1. The V gene's germline CDR1 is MGHDK and CDR2 SYGVNS. V lost 8 bases, J lost 7 bases, and 7 bases stayed unmatched. The CDR3 extends over 13 amino acids. DNA of the CDR3: TGTGCCAGCGCGGGACAGGGGCTTTTTGGCTACACCTTC. Its translation: CASAGQGLFGYTF.